The present entry profiles one TCR beta chain with its context. This CDR3 comprises 15 residues. Germline CDR1 reads SNHLY; CDR2 reads FYNNEI. V was clipped by 7 bases and J by 0 bases, with 13 bases between them. This entry is derived from a study of blood T cell repertoires in COVID-19. Turning to the study itself: Whether acute or convalescent, the COVID-19 samples came from the United States, Italy and Spain. PBMCs, B-cell-depleted T cells, or T cells provided the cDNA or gDNA that made up the material.

As originally analysed: Nucleated cell counts were estimated from reference gene primer amplification. Assay used: immunoSEQ multiplex PCR; TCRdb lists only in-frame clones, some missing. V and J calls and clone size are those listed in that table; D and trimming were worked out from the DNA. The sample lists approximately 150,000 clones; over 60% were seen once. The chain couples TRBV2 to TRBJ1-3, with D unresolved. Sample: peripheral blood. The TCR sequence derives from a man between 50 and 59 years old with acute or convalescent COVID-19. CDR3 nucleotides: TGTGCCAGCACCTCCCGGGGTATCTCTGGAAACACCATATATTTT. Translation: CASTSRGISGNTIYF.